Below, 15 T cell receptor beta chains from the same sample are listed, as sequenced in a study of T cell repertoires and HLA-DP antigens. These TCRs are of unknown antigen specificity. Method: immunoSEQ multiplex PCR; TCRdb's copy keeps in-frame clones and lacks some. The sample carries about 120,000 clones, 85% to 95% recorded once. Sequencing input: CD4+ T cells from PBMCs. These receptors were collected from a woman aged 18-29 years in good health and CMV-seronegative.

The V call is TRBV7-9, the J call TRBJ2-5, with 7 bases lining up with TRBD1. The CDR3 contains 14 residues. The germline CDR1 and CDR2 sequences are SEHNR and FQNEAQ (reference sequence). V lost 5 bases, J lost 4 bases, and 7 bases stayed unmatched. This CDR3 is CASSPLQGRETQYF. CDR3 DNA sequence: TGTGCCAGCAGCCCATTACAGGGGAGAGAGACCCAGTACTTC.

The chain employs TRBV7-2 and TRBJ1-1, with TRBD1 matching 10 bases. V gave up 5 bases and J gave up 4 bases; unmatched junction bases: 4. The CDR3 has 14 amino acids. Per germline, CDR1 SGHTA and CDR2 FQGNSA. CDR3 amino acids: CASSTWTGGTEAFF. The CDR3 DNA is TGTGCCAGCAGCACCTGGACAGGGGGCACTGAAGCTTTCTTT.

V gene TRBV6-4 combines with J gene TRBJ2-7, with 11 bases that match TRBD2. J lost 3 bases, V lost 1 base, and 2 bases had no gene match. The CDR3 consists of 15 residues. Per the germline V gene, CDR1 is MRHNA and CDR2 is SNTAGT. CDR3 sequence (DNA): TGTGCCAGCAGTGACTGGGGGACTAGCGGCTACGAGCAGTACTTC. Residues: CASSDWGTSGYEQYF.

This chain uses TRBV5-1 with TRBJ1-1, with a tentative D call TRBD1 (5 bases). This CDR3 contains 14 residues. The V end was cut by 2 bases, the J end by 7 bases, with 15 bases between. Germline loops: CDR1 SGHRS, CDR2 YFSETQ. Written as DNA, the CDR3 is TGCGCCAGCAGCTTTATAGGGGACCGGAATGAAGCTTTCTTT. It yields the protein CASSFIGDRNEAFF.

This clone was seen just once. This sequence joins TRBV2 and TRBJ2-4, with 9 bases aligning to TRBD2. V shed 4 bases and J 3 bases; nucleotides not matched to a gene: 7. The CDR3 covers 16 residues. Germline values: CDR1 SNHLY, CDR2 FYNNEI. CDR3 sequence (DNA): TGTGCCAGCAGTGCCTTGGCGGGGGGGCTCAAAAACATTCAGTACTTC. Its protein product is CASSALAGGLKNIQYF.

This chain uses TRBV2 with TRBJ2-3, with 11 bases identical to TRBD2. The CDR3 is made up of 16 amino acids. The junction had 9 bases not matched to a gene; V was cut back by 5 bases and J by 5 bases. Germline V gene sequence: CDR1 SNHLY, CDR2 FYNNEI. CDR3 nucleotides: TGTGCCAGCAGTTCATTAGCGGGAGGGCCAGAAGATACGCAGTATTTT. It codes for CASSSLAGGPEDTQYF.

The rearrangement joins TRBV28 to TRBJ2-2; perhaps TRBD1 as D (6 bases). This CDR3 has 15 amino acids. V was cut by 6 bases and J by 3 bases, with 14 bases left in between. The germline gives CDR1 MDHEN, CDR2 SYDVKM. The CDR3 nucleotides are TGTGCCAGCAGCCTAGGGGGATTAGACACCGGGGAGCTGTTTTTT. Translated: CASSLGGLDTGELFF. The full variable domain, its missing parts supplied by reference TRBV28 and TRBJ2-2, is DVKVTQSSRYLVKRTGEKVFLECVQDMDHENMFWYRQDPGLGLRLIYFSYDVKMKEKGDIPEGYSVSREKKERFSLILESASTNQTSMYLCASSLGGLDTGELFFGEGSRLTVL.

The chain joins TRBV28 to TRBJ1-3; D ambiguous. CDR1 is MDHEN, CDR2 SYDVKM, per germline. The V and J ends lost 4 bases and 2 bases respectively, with 9 bases between them. The CDR3 loop spans 14 amino acids. In DNA form, the CDR3 reads TGTGCCAGCAGTTCTAAAGGCCCTGGAAACACCATATATTTT. Protein sequence: CASSSKGPGNTIYF.

This chain joins TRBV7-2 and TRBJ1-6; TRBD1 matches 12 bases. From germline, CDR1 is SGHTA and CDR2 FQGNSA. The V segment lost 3 bases and the J segment 10 bases; nucleotides outside the gene matches: 7. This CDR3 has 16 amino acids. The CDR3 DNA reads as TGTGCCAGCAGCTTGGGACAGGGGGCTGGGGGATCACCCCTCCACTTT. Residues: CASSLGQGAGGSPLHF.

V gene TRBV7-2 combines with J gene TRBJ1-6, with a weak D call TRBD1 (5 bases). Trimming stripped 2 bases from V and 4 bases from J, with 18 bases between. This CDR3 comprises 18 residues. Germline loops: CDR1 SGHTA, CDR2 FQGNSA. DNA for the CDR3: TGTGCCAGCAGCTTATTATTTTCGGTCGGGGGTTATAATTCACCCCTCCACTTT. It specifies CASSLLFSVGGYNSPLHF. Full variable domain (outside the CDR3, taken from reference TRBV7-2 and TRBJ1-6): GAGVSQSPSNKVTEKGKDVELRCDPISGHTALYWYRQSLGQGLEFLIYFQGNSAPDKSGLPSDRFSAERTGGSVSTLTIQRTQQEDSAVYLCASSLLFSVGGYNSPLHFGNGTRLTVT.

J is TRBJ1-5 and V is TRBV6-1, with D perhaps TRBD1 (5 bases). Germline V gene sequence: CDR1 MNHNS, CDR2 SASEGT. The CDR3 contains 14 residues. Trimming shortened V by 2 bases and J by 6 bases, and 11 bases separated the two germline ends. CDR3 DNA sequence: TGTGCCAGCAGTGAAAGGTTAGGGGCTCAGCCCCAGCATTTT. It translates to CASSERLGAQPQHF.

The table lists this clone with a count of one. The J gene is TRBJ2-3, the V gene TRBV5-1; 8 bases agree with TRBD2. With 0 bases clipped from V and 6 bases from J, the junction kept 18 bases outside the gene matches. CDR1 SGHRS and CDR2 YFSETQ come from the germline V gene. The CDR3 spans 19 residues. The CDR3 nucleotides read TGCGCCAGCAGCTTGGCCCCACCGGGACTAGTTGGATCCCCGGATACGCAGTATTTT. This translates into CASSLAPPGLVGSPDTQYF. The variable domain in full, completed from reference TRBV5-1 and TRBJ2-3, reads KAGVTQTPRYLIKTRGQQVTLSCSPISGHRSVSWYQQTPGQGLQFLFEYFSETQRNKGNFPGRFSGRQFSNSRSEMNVSTLELGDSALYLCASSLAPPGLVGSPDTQYFGPGTRLTVL.

The J gene is TRBJ1-2, the V gene TRBV6-5; a weak D match, TRBD1 (5 bases). Trimming removed 2 bases from V and 6 bases from J, with 13 bases in between. The germline CDR1 and CDR2 sequences are MNHEY and SVGAGI. This CDR3 has 14 residues. Written as DNA, the CDR3 is TGTGCCAGCAGTTACCGAGCGTGGGGGAATGGCTACACCTTC. Translated: CASSYRAWGNGYTF.

The chain links TRBV6-5 to TRBJ2-7; D may be TRBD1 or TRBD2 (6 bases each). Germline V CDR1 and CDR2: MNHEY, SVGAGI. V lost 3 bases, J lost 4 bases, and 16 bases lay in between. The CDR3 sequence is 15 residues long. The CDR3 coding sequence is TGTGCCAGCAGTTATACGGGGGCCCTCCTTTACGAGCAGTACGTC. Protein product: CASSYTGALLYEQYV.

The chain couples TRBV28 to TRBJ1-2, with D tentatively TRBD1 (6 bases). There are 15 residues in the CDR3. The germline V gene encodes CDR1 MDHEN and CDR2 SYDVKM. V was shortened by 8 bases and J by 5 bases, with 21 bases between the two germline ends. The DNA for the CDR3 is TGTGCCAGCCGAGATCCCTTCAGGACAGTTTATGGCTACACCTTC. Amino acid sequence: CASRDPFRTVYGYTF.